The 28 T cell receptor beta chains given below trace back to one sample, sequenced in a study of CD8+CD57+ T cells in acquired aplastic anemia. Genomic DNA was employed as the template in profiling TCR beta VDJ and CDR3. MiXCR, run by TCRdb on the reads, gives a single entry per CDR3 protein. The repertoire holds roughly 500,000 distinct CDR3 sequences, with about a third as singletons. The sequenced patients had an expansion of CD8+CD57+ cells seen by flow cytometry. Sequenced: sorted CD4+, CD8+, or CD8+CD57+ T cells (not recorded which) from PBMCs. The receptor source for this set is a human donor with aplastic anemia.

This rearrangement joins TRBV6-1 to TRBJ1-5; D is unresolved. Trimming took 2 bases from V and 1 from J, leaving 9 bases between them. The CDR3 runs 15 residues. Germline values: CDR1 MNHNS, CDR2 SASEGT. CDR3 in amino acids: CASSELDRSNQPQHF. For the CDR3, the DNA is TGTGCCAGCAGTGAACTCGATCGGAGCAATCAGCCCCAGCATTTT.

This clonotype was observed many times. The V gene is TRBV7-2, the J gene TRBJ1-5; D remains ambiguous. The CDR3 totals 13 residues. Germline V gene lookup returns CDR1 SGHTA and CDR2 FQGNSA. The V and J ends lost 2 bases and 7 bases respectively, with 9 bases between them. CDR3 sequence reads: CASSLIVGQPQHF. The CDR3 DNA follows: TGTGCCAGCAGCTTAATCGTGGGGCAGCCCCAGCATTTT.

Here the CDR3 reads CSAGQVDNSPLHF. The CDR3, as DNA: TGCAGTGCTGGACAGGTCGATAATTCACCCCTCCACTTT. The V gene is TRBV20-1, the J gene TRBJ1-6, with TRBD1 matching 7 bases. Germline-derived CDR1 and CDR2 are DFQATT and SNEGSKA (reference sequence). CDR3 size: 13 residues. After removal of 5 bases from V and 5 bases from J, the junction contained 3 bases not matched to a gene.

The chain employs TRBV10-3 and TRBJ1-2, with D tentatively TRBD1 (5 bases). Germline loops: CDR1 ENHRY, CDR2 SYGVKD. Trimming shortened V by 5 bases and J by 6 bases, and 19 bases separated the two germline ends. The CDR3 has 15 amino acids. The CDR3 nucleotides read TGTGCCATCAGTTTATCTCCCCAGGGTATCAATGGCTACACCTTC. Its translation is CAISLSPQGINGYTF.

Details on this clonotype: Likely a read error: the CDR3 ends without its conserved phenylalanine or tryptophan. The genes are TRBV20-1 and TRBJ2-2; 9 nucleotides align to TRBD1. CDR1 and CDR2 (germline): DFQATT, SNEGSKA (reference sequence). The V and J ends lost 3 bases and 4 bases, in that order; junction bases with no gene match: 6. The CDR3 is 15 amino acids. For the CDR3, the DNA is TGCAGTGCTAGCCTTACAGGGGGCGGCACCGGGGAGCTGTTTTCT. Protein sequence: CSASLTGGGTGELFS.

The V and J genes are TRBV6-5 and TRBJ2-7; 9 bases agree with TRBD1. CDR3 size: 16 residues. Looked up from germline, CDR1 is MNHEY and CDR2 is SVGAGI. With 0 bases clipped from V and 2 bases from J, the junction kept 5 bases outside the gene matches. CDR3 bases: TGTGCCAGCAGTTACTCGAACAGGGGGCGCCCCTACGAGCAGTACTTC. Translated: CASSYSNRGRPYEQYF.

The chain couples TRBV20-1 to TRBJ2-7, with 15 nucleotides matching TRBD2. There are 15 residues in the CDR3. Looked up from germline, CDR1 is DFQATT and CDR2 is SNEGSKA (reference sequence). V was clipped by 5 bases and J by 7 bases; unmatched bases: 9. CDR3 protein: CSALRTSGRGNEQYF. The CDR3 nucleotides read TGCAGTGCTCTTAGGACTAGCGGGAGGGGGAATGAGCAGTACTTC.

This sequence joins TRBV11-1 and TRBJ2-3, with 8 bases identical to TRBD1. The germline CDR1 and CDR2 sequences are SGHAT and FQDESV (reference sequence). The V and J ends lost 10 bases and 1 base, in that order; junction bases with no gene match: 16. The CDR3 loop spans 17 amino acids. The CDR3 DNA follows: TGTGCCACCCCCAGTAATCCAGGGGGCGTCGGCACAGATACGCAGTATTTT. This translates into CATPSNPGGVGTDTQYF.

The rearrangement joins TRBV4-1 to TRBJ2-4, with a weak D call TRBD1 (5 bases). The CDR3 is 17 amino acids. Germline CDR1 MGHRA, CDR2 YSYEKL. Deletions cut 2 bases from V and 1 base from J, with 15 bases between. The CDR3 protein is CASSQPLAGSAKNIQYF. In DNA, the CDR3 is TGCGCCAGCAGCCAACCCCTCGCAGGGTCGGCCAAAAACATTCAGTACTTC.

This clonotype was counted a single time. This sequence joins TRBV4-1 and TRBJ1-2; D may be TRBD1 (5 bases). This CDR3 has 16 residues. The V and J ends lost 1 base and 4 bases respectively, with 16 bases between them. The germline CDR1 and CDR2 sequences are MGHRA and YSYEKL. The CDR3 loop reads CASSQGSAGRAYGYTF. CDR3 in DNA: TGCGCCAGCAGCCAAGGGTCGGCAGGGCGCGCCTATGGCTACACCTTC.

The rearrangement joins TRBV10-3 to TRBJ2-3, with D tentatively TRBD1 (5 bases). This CDR3 spans 12 amino acids. Germline V gene sequence: CDR1 ENHRY, CDR2 SYGVKD. With 9 bases removed from V and 0 bases from J, the gap between germline ends came to 7 bases. DNA of the CDR3: TGTGCCATTGGGGCTAGCACAGATACGCAGTATTTT. It encodes CAIGASTDTQYF.

Regarding this clonotype: The junction departs from the called germline gene at one end, perhaps through a read error. The genes are TRBV10-3 and TRBJ2-5; possible D gene TRBD1, 6 bases. Germline CDR1 and CDR2: ENHRY and SYGVKD. The CDR3 has 15 amino acids. The CDR3, as DNA: TGTGCCACCAGTGAGAGTCAGGGGTCACAAGAGACCCAGTACTTC. Translating gives CATSESQGSQETQYF.

Concerning this clonotype itself: With a much larger clone just one base away, this may be a read error. V gene TRBV7-2 combines with J gene TRBJ1-2; 9 bases map to TRBD1. CDR3 size: 15 residues. Germline CDR1 is SGHTA and CDR2 is FQGNSA. V dropped 8 bases and J dropped 4; count of bases not matched to a gene: 11. The CDR3 is CASPGRTGEAYGYTF. CDR3 sequence (DNA): TGTGCCAGCCCGGGCCGGACAGGGGAGGCCTATGGCTACACCTTC.

In this sample, this clonotype turned up many times. The V and J genes are TRBV10-3 and TRBJ2-5; perhaps TRBD1 as D (7 bases). Germline CDR1 reads ENHRY; CDR2 reads SYGVKD. The CDR3 is 16 residues long. Trimming pared 0 bases from V and 2 bases from J, leaving 13 bases between. The CDR3 DNA follows: TGTGCCATCAGTGAGTCCAGGGGGGCCACACAAGAGACCCAGTACTTC. Translation: CAISESRGATQETQYF.

Many counts were recorded for this clonotype. V and J are TRBV29-1 and TRBJ2-2; unclear D gene. The CDR3 runs to 11 residues. V was trimmed by 6 bases and J by 0 bases, leaving 2 bases between them. Germline-derived CDR1 and CDR2 are SQVTM and ANQGSEA. The CDR3 region has the DNA TGCAGCGTAACGAACACCGGGGAGCTGTTTTTT. This sequence encodes CSVTNTGELFF.

This chain joins TRBV6-1 and TRBJ1-6; D possibly corresponds to TRBD1 (6 bases). This CDR3 is built from 16 residues. Germline CDR1 reads MNHNS; CDR2 reads SASEGT. The V and J ends lost 5 bases and 5 bases respectively, with 16 bases between them. This CDR3 reads CASSPQGQTHNSPLHF. The CDR3, as DNA: TGTGCCAGCAGTCCACAAGGACAGACCCATAATTCACCCCTCCACTTT.

Comment on this clonotype: A much larger clone is a single base away; this may be a read error. This chain uses TRBV29-1 with TRBJ2-3, with TRBD2 identical over 9 bases. The CDR3 sequence is 13 residues long. V dropped 6 bases and J dropped 4; count of bases not matched to a gene: 5. Germline V gives CDR1 SQVTM, CDR2 ANQGSEA. This CDR3 is CSVWAGGSDTQYF. DNA of the CDR3: TGCAGCGTATGGGCGGGGGGGTCAGATACGCAGTATTTT.

This clonotype came up many times. This rearrangement joins TRBV6-5 to TRBJ1-2; TRBD1 might be the D (6 bases). Germline V gives CDR1 MNHEY, CDR2 SVGAGI. The CDR3 contains 13 residues. The ends were cut back, 4 bases at V and 2 bases at J, with 8 bases in the middle. CDR3 bases: TGTGCCAGCAGTTGGACAGAGAACTATGGCTACACCTTC. This sequence encodes CASSWTENYGYTF.

The chain joins TRBV2 to TRBJ1-3; tentative D call: TRBD1 (6 bases). V lost 7 bases, J lost 3 bases, and 13 bases lay in between. The germline CDR1 and CDR2 sequences are SNHLY and FYNNEI. The CDR3 is made up of 14 amino acids. Here the CDR3 DNA reads TGTGCCAGCACGGTATTAGGGGGTGGAAACACCATATATTTT. It specifies CASTVLGGGNTIYF.

At least ten counts were recorded for this clonotype. Its ends do not fully match the called genes, so a read error is possible. The chain is built from TRBV7-7 and TRBJ1-6; D is uncertain. CDR1 and CDR2 from the germline V gene are SSHAT and FNYEAQ (reference sequence). CDR3 length: 14 amino acids. The chain's CDR3 is CASSLALSNSPLHF. The CDR3 coding sequence is TGTGCTAGCAGCTTAGCGCTGAGTAATTCACCCCTCCACTTT.

This clonotype was found a few times. This chain joins TRBV9 and TRBJ1-1, with D possibly TRBD1 on 6 matching bases. Germline CDR1 SGDLS, CDR2 YYNGEE. V lost 5 bases and J lost 1, with 18 bases in between. This CDR3 contains 16 residues. The CDR3, as DNA: TGTGCCAGCAGGTACAACCAACAGGGTACGAACACTGAAGCTTTCTTT. It specifies CASRYNQQGTNTEAFF.

This clonotype was seen once. One base away lies a much larger clone, so this may be a sequencing read error. This chain uses TRBV7-2 with TRBJ1-2; no definite D call. There are 14 residues in the CDR3. V was shortened by 4 bases and J by 4 bases, with 13 bases between the two germline ends. In germline, CDR1 is SGHTA, CDR2 FQGNSA. DNA of the CDR3: TGTGCCAGCAGCTCCCATGGCGTAACCTATGGCTACACCTTC. Its translation is CASSSHGVTYGYTF.

The chain is built from TRBV6-1 and TRBJ2-3; a weak D match, TRBD1 (5 bases). V lost 4 bases and J lost 7, with 9 bases in between. Germline V gene sequence: CDR1 MNHNS, CDR2 SASEGT. The CDR3 is 12 residues long. CDR3 sequence reads: CASSAGSNTQYF. The CDR3 DNA is TGTGCCAGCAGTGCAGGGTCGAATACGCAGTATTTT.

Comments on this clonotype: Likely a read error: the CDR3 ends without its conserved phenylalanine or tryptophan. The chain is built from TRBV7-2 and TRBJ2-5, with D unclear. Trimming took off 5 bases at V and 5 bases at J, with 15 bases between the two ends. This CDR3 is built from 14 residues. Germline V gives CDR1 SGHTA, CDR2 FQGNSA. CDR3 in amino acids: CASSPPHGLETQYL. CDR3 nucleotide sequence: TGTGCCAGCAGCCCACCACATGGGTTGGAGACCCAGTACCTC.

Concerning this clonotype: A much larger clonotype is one base distant, so this may be a read error. The rearrangement links TRBV10-3 to TRBJ1-2, with no clear D. V shed 5 bases and J shed 4 bases, with 11 bases lying between them. This CDR3 comprises 13 residues. Germline V gene sequence: CDR1 ENHRY, CDR2 SYGVKD. The DNA for the CDR3 is TGTGCCATCAGTTCGTCCCGGGGCTATGGCTACACCTTC. Protein product: CAISSSRGYGYTF.

The J gene is TRBJ1-1, the V gene TRBV6-1; D is possibly TRBD1 (6 bases). The V gene lost 10 bases and the J gene lost 0 bases, with 12 bases spanning the gap. The CDR3 sequence is 13 residues long. Germline CDR1 and CDR2: MNHNS and SASEGT. CDR3 region: CATGTTMNTEAFF. The CDR3 bases are TGTGCCACCGGGACAACCATGAACACTGAAGCTTTCTTT.

This clonotype has ten or more counts. The chain is built from TRBV19 and TRBJ1-1, with D unclear. Germline CDR1 LNHDA, CDR2 SQIVND (reference sequence). The CDR3 has 13 residues. V dropped 8 bases and J dropped 0 bases, with 10 bases sitting between them. The CDR3 DNA reads as TGTGCCAGTGGTAAGGATGTGAACACTGAAGCTTTCTTT. Translated: CASGKDVNTEAFF.

V is TRBV12-3 or TRBV12-4 and J is TRBJ2-7, with TRBD2 matching over 9 bases. The CDR3 is 12 amino acids. J was trimmed by 7 bases and V by 5 bases; bases with no gene match: 3. For the CDR3, the DNA is TGTGCCAGCAGTGAGACTAGCGGTGAGCAGTACTTC. Its protein product is CASSETSGEQYF.